These 8 T cell receptor beta chains were sequenced from one sample in a study of T cell responses to AZD1222 COVID-19 vaccine. TCRdb's copy holds only in-frame clones and misses some; the assay was immunoSEQ multiplex PCR. The sample has under 140,000 clones, about 85% seen once. Sequences were derived from peripheral blood, sampled on day 0 of AZD1222 vaccination. The source is an adult in good health.

Concerning this clone: Within the sample, other DNA sequences also encode this same CDR3. The chain is built from TRBV5-1 and TRBJ2-2; D uncertain. V gave up 5 bases and J gave up 3 bases, with 5 bases separating them. The CDR3 has 12 amino acids. Germline V lookup: CDR1 SGHRS, CDR2 YFSETQ. This CDR3 reads CASRFDTGELFF. The DNA for the CDR3 is TGCGCCAGCAGGTTCGACACCGGGGAGCTGTTTTTT.

This clone has a handful of counts. The chain combines TRBV7-9 with TRBJ1-2; 9 nucleotides align to TRBD1. Per the germline V gene, CDR1 is SEHNR and CDR2 is FQNEAQ (reference sequence). The J segment lost 8 bases and the V segment lost 5 bases, leaving 9 bases of the junction unmatched. This CDR3 region has 14 residues. Here the CDR3 DNA reads TGTGCCAGCAGCGGGACAGGGAGATTGAACGGCTACACCTTC. It specifies CASSGTGRLNGYTF.

The chain joins TRBV9 to TRBJ1-6, with 7 bases fitting TRBD1. The CDR3 has 15 amino acids. J was trimmed by 15 bases and V by 3 bases; bases with no gene match: 15. CDR1 is SGDLS and CDR2 is YYNGEE in the germline V gene. The CDR3 region is CASSGGDSSRLNLHF. As DNA, the CDR3 is TGTGCCAGCAGCGGGGGGGACAGTTCCCGGTTAAACCTCCACTTT.

This clone occurred a few times. The chain recombines TRBV4-3 with TRBJ2-7, with TRBD2 as a possible D gene (6 bases). Germline CDR1 LGHNA, CDR2 YSLEER. V was cut by 1 base and J by 5 bases, with 9 bases left in between. This CDR3 is 13 amino acids long. CDR3 region: CASSQAGEDEQYF. The CDR3 DNA reads as TGCGCCAGCAGCCAAGCCGGGGAGGACGAGCAGTACTTC.

The chain employs TRBV5-1 and TRBJ1-2; TRBD1 matches at 9 bases. The germline gives CDR1 SGHRS, CDR2 YFSETQ. Trimming removed 4 bases from V and 3 bases from J; junction bases left unmatched: 4. The CDR3 sequence is 14 residues long. The CDR3 DNA follows: TGCGCCAGCAGCATGACAGGGGGGGACTATGGCTACACCTTC. It specifies CASSMTGGDYGYTF.

The chain is built from TRBV4-3 and TRBJ2-1; no firm D call. This CDR3 is 13 amino acids long. V was cut by 1 base and J by 4 bases, with 5 bases left in between. In germline, CDR1 is LGHNA, CDR2 YSLEER. The CDR3 DNA is TGCGCCAGCAGCCAAGGACTGTACAATGAGCAGTTCTTC. Amino acid sequence: CASSQGLYNEQFF.

The chain couples TRBV10-3 to TRBJ1-3; 8 bases match TRBD1. The ends lost 8 bases at V and 1 base at J; junction bases unmatched: 7. Germline V gives CDR1 ENHRY, CDR2 SYGVKD. CDR3 length: 15 residues. The CDR3, as DNA: TGTGCCATCGCAGGGACAGGCGAATCTGGAAACACCATATATTTT. It yields the protein CAIAGTGESGNTIYF.

This CDR3 reads CASRRGLDRGLRDEQYF. The DNA of the CDR3 is TGTGCCAGCAGGAGGGGTCTCGACAGGGGCCTTCGGGACGAGCAGTACTTC. The chain joins TRBV7-9 to TRBJ2-7; 8 nucleotides agree with TRBD1. Per the germline V gene, CDR1 is SEHNR and CDR2 is FQNEAQ (reference sequence). The CDR3 is made up of 17 amino acids. J lost 5 bases, V lost 6 bases, and 18 bases had no gene match.